This T cell receptor beta chain was found in a study of early T cells in non-severe SARS-CoV-2 infection. Study overall: It was bulk RNA from unsorted whole blood that was sequenced, and the chains were unpaired.

This clonotype was recorded a few times. The CDR3 length is 15 residues. V dropped 6 bases and J dropped 4; count of bases not matched to a gene: 9. TCRdb called the 5' RACE reads again in MiXCR, with one record for every CDR3 protein. The sample has some 66,000 distinct CDR3 sequences, roughly 10% seen once. The sample comprised whole blood. This TCR was recovered from an adult who was a healthcare worker with PCR-confirmed SARS-CoV-2 infection or an uninfected control (not recorded which). The chain recombines TRBV12-3 or TRBV12-4 with TRBJ2-1; 7 positions agree with TRBD2. CDR3 nucleotides: TGTGCCAGCAGGACCTTAGGAGCGGGGTACAATGAGCAGTTCTTC. Amino acids: CASRTLGAGYNEQFF.